Here is one TCR beta chain with its context. This entry is derived from a study of blood T cell repertoires in COVID-19. Study summary: Acute and convalescent COVID-19 specimens originated in the United States, Italy and Spain. PBMCs, B-cell-depleted T cells, or T cells provided the cDNA or gDNA that made up the material.

Original analysis: Nucleated cell counts were estimated from reference gene primer amplification. Only in-frame clones appear in the TCRdb table, and some are missing; sequencing was by immunoSEQ multiplex PCR. V and J calls and clone size come straight from that table; D and trimming were deduced from the DNA. The data show over 200,000 clones, about 83% seen once. Germline V gene sequence: CDR1 SGHAT, CDR2 FQDESV (reference sequence). V lost 1 base and J 6 bases, leaving 13 bases between the germline ends. The CDR3 runs to 14 residues. This chain joins TRBV11-1 and TRBJ2-7, with D tentatively TRBD1 (5 bases). This sequence was found in a woman aged 45-65 years with acute or convalescent COVID-19. Material for sequencing was peripheral blood. CDR3 in amino acids: CASSLGLGATEQYF. The CDR3 DNA sequence: TGTGCCAGCAGCTTAGGACTTGGGGCGACCGAGCAGTACTTC. Combining the CDR3 with reference TRBV11-1 and TRBJ2-7 gives the whole variable domain EAEVAQSPRYKITEKSQAVAFWCDPISGHATLYWYRQILGQGPELLVQFQDESVVDDSQLPKDRFSAERLKGVDSTLKIQPAELGDSAMYLCASSLGLGATEQYFGPGTRLTVT.